This TCR beta chain was profiled in a study of monozygotic twins with inflammatory bowel disease. TCRdb re-analyzed the 5' RACE reads; it lists each CDR3 protein once, without DNA. The sample holds approximately 400,000 distinct CDR3 sequences. The CDR3 has 15 amino acids. CDR1 is SGHTA and CDR2 is FQGNSA in the germline V gene. The receptor was isolated from a human donor with ulcerative colitis or Crohn's disease, or a healthy co-twin of an affected twin (not recorded which). The chain combines TRBV7-2 with TRBJ2-1; the D call from TCRdb, TRBD1, cannot be confirmed without DNA. Specimen: blood. CDR3 protein: CASSLVGGAYNEQFF.